This T cell receptor (beta chain) derives from a study of radiotherapy plus CTLA-4 blockade in lung cancer. The method was immunoSEQ multiplex PCR; TCRdb's version includes in-frame clones alone and lacks a portion of them. The sample includes 45,000 to 55,000 clones, approximately 86% of them seen just once. CDR3 length equals 15 residues. J gave up 5 bases and V 6 bases, and 11 bases lay outside the gene matches. The germline V gene encodes CDR1 MNHEY and CDR2 SVGAGI. Sequenced here: peripheral blood, sampled from a patient treated with radiotherapy plus ipilimumab. This chain links TRBV6-5 with TRBJ1-1, with TRBD1 identical over 8 bases. The sequence came from a human donor with non-small cell lung cancer that progressed on radiotherapy plus ipilimumab. Some clones in this sample may be carry-over from other donors' samples. The CDR3 nucleotides are TGTGCCAGCAGGTCTGAGGACAGGGAAGGTACTGAAGCTTTCTTT. Protein: CASRSEDREGTEAFF.